This TCR beta chain was recorded in a study of CD8 T cells in Susac syndrome. Random hexamers were used to reverse transcribe the RNA input (about 0.45 to 1 ug). Using its own MiXCR run on the immunoSEQ multiplex PCR reads, TCRdb lists one record per CDR3 protein. The data contain about 300,000 distinct CDR3 sequences, 75% to 85% of them singletons. V shed 1 base and J shed 0 bases, with 8 bases lying between them. CDR3 length: 16 residues. Germline assignment: CDR1 KGHDR and CDR2 SFDVKD. The TCR was taken from a human donor with multiple sclerosis. The chain uses TRBV24-1 and TRBJ2-2; no firm D call. The sequenced material came from CD8+ T cells from PBMCs. This CDR3 is CATSDFLATNTGELFF. The CDR3 bases are TGTGCCACCAGTGATTTTCTTGCGACGAACACCGGGGAGCTGTTTTTT.